These 14 T cell receptor beta chains were all obtained from the same sample, sequenced in a study of T-cell reconstitution after alpha-beta-depleted transplantation in children. During its preparation, the TCRbeta library received unique molecular identifiers. TCRdb processed the PCR reads anew with MiXCR; each CDR3 protein has one entry. The sample holds roughly 500,000 distinct CDR3 sequences; less than 35% are singletons and the top ten take 2% to 2.5%. The sample consisted of PBMCs from the stem cell graft donor, taken from the stem cell graft. These receptors were obtained from a human donor who donated a stem cell graft to a child with aplastic anemia.

The rearrangement joins TRBV7-2 to TRBJ2-3; D is unclear. This CDR3 region has 14 residues. CDR1 and CDR2 from the germline V gene are SGHTA and FQGNSA. V lost 3 bases to trimming and J lost 2 bases, with 9 bases between them. Written as DNA, the CDR3 is TGTGCCAGCAGCTTCCTACCTGTCACAGATACGCAGTATTTT. The encoded protein is CASSFLPVTDTQYF. Full variable domain (missing parts from reference TRBV7-2 and TRBJ2-3): GAGVSQSPSNKVTEKGKDVELRCDPISGHTALYWYRQSLGQGLEFLIYFQGNSAPDKSGLPSDRFSAERTGGSVSTLTIQRTQQEDSAVYLCASSFLPVTDTQYFGPGTRLTVL.

The chain employs TRBV12-3 or TRBV12-4 and TRBJ1-2; the D gene is possibly TRBD1 (5 bases). This CDR3 is 13 amino acids long. Trimming pared 7 bases from V and 8 bases from J, leaving 17 bases between. The CDR3 here is CASTGTARRGYTF. For the CDR3, the DNA is TGTGCCAGCACCGGGACGGCCCGACGAGGCTACACCTTC.

V is TRBV29-1 and J is TRBJ1-1; the D is unclear. The germline V and J ends were trimmed by 8 bases and 0 bases, with 10 bases remaining between them. The CDR3 has 12 residues. The germline V gene has CDR1 SQVTM and CDR2 ANQGSEA. The CDR3 bases are TGCAGCACTCGCGGGGTGAACACTGAAGCTTTCTTT. It codes for CSTRGVNTEAFF.

The V call is TRBV12-3 or TRBV12-4, the J call TRBJ1-5; D uncertain. This CDR3 contains 13 residues. The germline V and J ends were trimmed by 3 bases and 3 bases, with 6 bases remaining between them. CDR3 sequence (DNA): TGTGCCAGCAGTTTTGGCTACAATCAGCCCCAGCATTTT. Residues: CASSFGYNQPQHF.

The chain links TRBV29-1 to TRBJ2-4; D is possibly TRBD2 (5 bases). Deletions cut 4 bases from V and 1 base from J, with 5 bases between. CDR1 and CDR2 (germline): SQVTM, ANQGSEA. This CDR3 comprises 12 residues. In DNA form, the CDR3 reads TGCAGCGTTGGAGGGGCCAAAAACATTCAGTACTTC. Translating it yields CSVGGAKNIQYF.

There are a few counts of this clonotype. The gene calls are TRBV29-1 and TRBJ2-3; D not certain. This CDR3 is built from 14 residues. V lost 2 bases, J lost 1 base, and 10 bases lay in between. Germline V gives CDR1 SQVTM, CDR2 ANQGSEA. CDR3 coding DNA: TGCAGCGTTGAATACGGCGGTCGCACAGATACGCAGTATTTT. Encoded protein: CSVEYGGRTDTQYF.

In this sample, this clonotype turned up a few times. This chain uses TRBV20-1 with TRBJ2-3; 7 bases fit TRBD2. CDR3 length equals 15 residues. The J segment lost 1 base and the V segment lost 5 bases, leaving 9 bases of the junction unmatched. Germline loops: CDR1 DFQATT, CDR2 SNEGSKA (reference sequence). The chain's CDR3 is CSALWGGRGTDTQYF. As DNA, the CDR3 is TGCAGTGCTCTCTGGGGCGGGAGAGGCACAGATACGCAGTATTTT.

In DNA form, the CDR3 reads TGTGCCAGCAGCCCAGGGGGGACTATGAACACTGAAGCTTTCTTT. It is translated as CASSPGGTMNTEAFF. This chain connects TRBV12-3 or TRBV12-4 to TRBJ1-1; 7 nucleotides line up with TRBD1. J lost 0 bases, V lost 6 bases, and 7 bases had no gene match. The CDR3 contains 15 residues.

This clonotype was observed a handful of times. The gene calls are TRBV10-3 and TRBJ1-2, with 7 positions matching TRBD1. The CDR3 is 13 residues long. Germline CDR1 ENHRY, CDR2 SYGVKD. J was trimmed by 6 bases and V by 4 bases; bases with no gene match: 5. The CDR3 reads CAISGTGADGYTF. CDR3 in DNA: TGTGCCATCAGTGGAACAGGGGCGGATGGCTACACCTTC.

The J gene is TRBJ2-5, the V gene TRBV18; D is possibly TRBD2 (5 bases). Trimming left V 0 bases short and J 4 bases short, with 12 bases between. The germline V gene has CDR1 KGHSH and CDR2 LQKENI. This CDR3 contains 15 residues. Here the CDR3 reads CASSPPSGYLETQYF. The CDR3 DNA sequence: TGTGCCAGCTCACCACCTTCGGGATACTTAGAGACCCAGTACTTC.

The gene calls are TRBV10-3 and TRBJ1-1, with D unclear. The CDR3 sequence is 14 residues long. V lost 6 bases, J lost 0 bases, and 11 bases lay in between. Per germline, CDR1 ENHRY and CDR2 SYGVKD. The CDR3 reads CAISAVNLNTEAFF. The CDR3 DNA follows: TGTGCCATCAGCGCAGTTAATCTGAACACTGAAGCTTTCTTT.

The chain joins TRBV11-2 to TRBJ2-7; TRBD2 aligns across 12 bases. The CDR3 totals 19 residues. The V and J ends lost 0 bases and 3 bases, in that order; junction bases with no gene match: 12. The germline gives CDR1 SGHAT, CDR2 FQNNGV. The CDR3 nucleotides read TGTGCCAGCAGCTTAGACTTCCCATCTTGGACTAGCGGGAACTACGAGCAGTACGTC. It encodes CASSLDFPSWTSGNYEQYV.

The rearrangement joins TRBV12-3 or TRBV12-4 to TRBJ2-5; 9 bases agree with TRBD2. CDR3 size: 14 residues. The ends lost 1 base at V and 6 bases at J; junction bases unmatched: 3. Written as DNA, the CDR3 is TGTGCCAGCAGTTTAGTAGCGGGAGTCAAGACCCAGTACTTC. Translating gives CASSLVAGVKTQYF.

This chain connects TRBV5-1 to TRBJ2-1; D could derive from TRBD1 or TRBD2 (5 bases each). The CDR3 has 14 residues. The germline V gene encodes CDR1 SGHRS and CDR2 YFSETQ. The V end was cut by 2 bases, the J end by 7 bases, with 13 bases between. The CDR3 bases are TGCGCCAGCAGCTTTTCGGGGCTGGGGAATGAGCAGTTCTTC. This gives the protein CASSFSGLGNEQFF.